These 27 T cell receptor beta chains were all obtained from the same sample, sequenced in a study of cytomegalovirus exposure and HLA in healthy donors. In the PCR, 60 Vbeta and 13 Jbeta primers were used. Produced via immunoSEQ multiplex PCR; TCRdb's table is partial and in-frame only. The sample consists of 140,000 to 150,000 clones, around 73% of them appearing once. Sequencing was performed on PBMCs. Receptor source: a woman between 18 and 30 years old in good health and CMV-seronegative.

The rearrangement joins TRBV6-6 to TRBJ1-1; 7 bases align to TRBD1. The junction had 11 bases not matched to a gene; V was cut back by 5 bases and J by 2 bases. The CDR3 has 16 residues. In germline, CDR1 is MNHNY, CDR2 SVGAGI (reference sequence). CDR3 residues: CASSKTGRGSNTEAFF. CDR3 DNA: TGTGCCAGCAGTAAGACAGGGCGGGGATCCAACACTGAAGCTTTCTTT.

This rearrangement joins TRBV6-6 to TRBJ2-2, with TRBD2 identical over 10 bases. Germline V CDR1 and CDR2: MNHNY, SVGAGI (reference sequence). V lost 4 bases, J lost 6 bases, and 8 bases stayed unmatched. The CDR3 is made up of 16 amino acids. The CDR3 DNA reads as TGTGCCAGCAGTTTCCCAAGCGGGGGGGTCCCCGGGGAGCTGTTTTTT. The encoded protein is CASSFPSGGVPGELFF.

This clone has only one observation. CDR3 nucleotides: TGTGCCACCAGCAGAGATGGTAAGGCAGGGAACTATGGCTACACCTTC. Its translation is CATSRDGKAGNYGYTF. The chain has TRBV15 and TRBJ1-2; weak D call: TRBD1 (5 bases). From germline, CDR1 is LNHNV and CDR2 YYDKDF (reference sequence). The ends were cut back, 0 bases at V and 2 bases at J, with 13 bases in the middle. The CDR3 extends over 16 amino acids.

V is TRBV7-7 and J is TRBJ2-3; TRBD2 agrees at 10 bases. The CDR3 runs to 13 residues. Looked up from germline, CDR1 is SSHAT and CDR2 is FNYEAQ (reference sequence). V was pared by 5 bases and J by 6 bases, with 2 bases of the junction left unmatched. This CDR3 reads CASSAGLADTQYF. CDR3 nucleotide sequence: TGTGCCAGCAGCGCGGGACTAGCGGATACGCAGTATTTT.

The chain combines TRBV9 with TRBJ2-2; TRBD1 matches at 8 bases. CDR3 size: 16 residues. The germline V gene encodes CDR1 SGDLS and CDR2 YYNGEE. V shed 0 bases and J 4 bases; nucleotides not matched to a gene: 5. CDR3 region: CASSVVWQGATGELFF. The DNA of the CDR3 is TGTGCCAGCAGCGTAGTCTGGCAGGGGGCCACCGGGGAGCTGTTTTTT.

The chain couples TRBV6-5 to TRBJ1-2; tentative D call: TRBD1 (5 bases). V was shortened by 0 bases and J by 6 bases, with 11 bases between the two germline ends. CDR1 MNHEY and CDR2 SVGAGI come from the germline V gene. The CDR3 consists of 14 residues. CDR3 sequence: CASSYSRQGDGYTF. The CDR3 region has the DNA TGTGCCAGCAGTTACTCGAGGCAGGGTGATGGCTACACCTTC.

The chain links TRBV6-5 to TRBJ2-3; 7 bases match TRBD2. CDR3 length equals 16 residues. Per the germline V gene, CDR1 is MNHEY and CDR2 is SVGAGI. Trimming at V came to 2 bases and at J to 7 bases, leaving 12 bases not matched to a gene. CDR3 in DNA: TGTGCCAGCAGTTACGTGGCTAGCGGCATCCGGAATACGCAGTATTTT. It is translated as CASSYVASGIRNTQYF.

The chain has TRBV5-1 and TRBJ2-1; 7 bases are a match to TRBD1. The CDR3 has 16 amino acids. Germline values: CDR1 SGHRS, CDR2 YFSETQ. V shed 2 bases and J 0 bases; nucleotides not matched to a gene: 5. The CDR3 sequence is CASSFLQGSSYNEQFF. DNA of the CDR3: TGCGCCAGCAGCTTTCTACAGGGGAGCTCCTACAATGAGCAGTTCTTC.

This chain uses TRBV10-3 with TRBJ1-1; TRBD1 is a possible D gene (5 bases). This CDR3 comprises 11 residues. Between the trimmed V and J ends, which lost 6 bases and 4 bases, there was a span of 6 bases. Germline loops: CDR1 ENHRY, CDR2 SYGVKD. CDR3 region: CAIRTATEAFF. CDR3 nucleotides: TGTGCCATCAGGACAGCCACTGAAGCTTTCTTT.

CDR3 bases: TGTGCCACCAGCAGAGACGGACAGCCGAATCAGCCCCAGCATTTT. Residues: CATSRDGQPNQPQHF. The rearrangement uses TRBV15 and TRBJ1-5; D might be TRBD1 (6 bases). The CDR3 totals 15 residues. Germline CDR1 reads LNHNV; CDR2 reads YYDKDF (reference sequence). The V end was cut by 0 bases, the J end by 4 bases, with 10 bases between.

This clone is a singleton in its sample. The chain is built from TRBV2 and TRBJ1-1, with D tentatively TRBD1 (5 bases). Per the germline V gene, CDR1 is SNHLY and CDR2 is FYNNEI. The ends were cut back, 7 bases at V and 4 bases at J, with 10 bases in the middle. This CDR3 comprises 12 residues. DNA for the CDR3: TGTGCCAGCAATCATGACAGCACTGAAGCTTTCTTT. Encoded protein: CASNHDSTEAFF. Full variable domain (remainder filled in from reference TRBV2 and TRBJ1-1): EPEVTQTPSHQVTQMGQEVILRCVPISNHLYFYWYRQILGQKVEFLVSFYNNEISEKSEIFDDQFSVERPDGSNFTLKIRSTKLEDSAMYFCASNHDSTEAFFGQGTRLTVV.

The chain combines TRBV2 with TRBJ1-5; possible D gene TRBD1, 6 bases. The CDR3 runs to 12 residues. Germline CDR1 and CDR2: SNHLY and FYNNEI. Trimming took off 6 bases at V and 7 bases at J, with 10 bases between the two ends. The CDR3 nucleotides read TGTGCCAGCAGAGTTACAGGGCAGCCCCAGCATTTT. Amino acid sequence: CASRVTGQPQHF.

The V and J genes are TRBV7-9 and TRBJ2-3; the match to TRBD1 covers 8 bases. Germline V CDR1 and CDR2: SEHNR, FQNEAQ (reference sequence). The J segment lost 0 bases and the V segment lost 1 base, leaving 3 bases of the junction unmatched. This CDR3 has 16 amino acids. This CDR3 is CASSLEGQASTDTQYF. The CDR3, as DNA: TGTGCCAGCAGCTTAGAGGGACAGGCTAGCACAGATACGCAGTATTTT.

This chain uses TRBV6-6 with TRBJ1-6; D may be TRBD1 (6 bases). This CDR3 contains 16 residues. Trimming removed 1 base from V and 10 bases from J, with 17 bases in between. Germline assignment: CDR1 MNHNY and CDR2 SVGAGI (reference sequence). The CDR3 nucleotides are TGTGCCAGCAGTTACTTTGAGGGCAGGGGAAGCTCACCCCTCCACTTT. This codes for CASSYFEGRGSSPLHF.

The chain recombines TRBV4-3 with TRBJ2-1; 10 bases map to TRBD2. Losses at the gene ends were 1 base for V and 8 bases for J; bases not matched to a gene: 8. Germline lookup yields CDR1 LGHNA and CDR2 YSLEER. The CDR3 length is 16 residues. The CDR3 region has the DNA TGCGCCAGCAGCCAAGTAGCTAGCGGGGGTTTCCATGAGCAGTTCTTC. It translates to CASSQVASGGFHEQFF.

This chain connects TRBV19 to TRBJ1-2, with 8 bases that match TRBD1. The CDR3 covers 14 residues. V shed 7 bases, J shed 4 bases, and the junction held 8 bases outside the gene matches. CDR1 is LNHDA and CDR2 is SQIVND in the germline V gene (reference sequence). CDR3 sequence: CASTPGQAGYGYTF. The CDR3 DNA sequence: TGTGCCAGTACTCCGGGACAGGCGGGCTATGGCTACACCTTC.

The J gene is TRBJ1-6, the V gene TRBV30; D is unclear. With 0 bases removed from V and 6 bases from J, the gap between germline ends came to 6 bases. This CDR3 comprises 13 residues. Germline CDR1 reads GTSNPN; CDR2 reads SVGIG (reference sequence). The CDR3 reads CAWSVYGNSPLHF. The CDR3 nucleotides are TGTGCCTGGAGTGTATACGGTAATTCACCCCTCCACTTT.

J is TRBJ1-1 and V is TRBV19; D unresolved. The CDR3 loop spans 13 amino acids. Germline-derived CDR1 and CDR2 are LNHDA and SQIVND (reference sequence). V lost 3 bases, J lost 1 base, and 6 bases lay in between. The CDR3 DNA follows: TGTGCCAGTAGTATGAACAGGAACACTGAAGCTTTCTTT. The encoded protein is CASSMNRNTEAFF.

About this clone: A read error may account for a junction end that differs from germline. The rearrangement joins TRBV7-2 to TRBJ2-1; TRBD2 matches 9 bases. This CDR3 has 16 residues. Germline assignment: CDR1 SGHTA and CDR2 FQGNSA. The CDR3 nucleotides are TGTGCCAGCGGCTTAGTTTGGAGCGGGAGGCGGAATGAGCAGTTCTTC. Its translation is CASGLVWSGRRNEQFF.

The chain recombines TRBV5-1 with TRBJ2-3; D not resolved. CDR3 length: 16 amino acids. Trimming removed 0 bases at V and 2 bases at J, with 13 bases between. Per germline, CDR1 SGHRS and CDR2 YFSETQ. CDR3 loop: CASSLGANPTTDTQYF. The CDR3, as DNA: TGCGCCAGCAGCTTGGGGGCAAACCCCACCACAGATACGCAGTATTTT.

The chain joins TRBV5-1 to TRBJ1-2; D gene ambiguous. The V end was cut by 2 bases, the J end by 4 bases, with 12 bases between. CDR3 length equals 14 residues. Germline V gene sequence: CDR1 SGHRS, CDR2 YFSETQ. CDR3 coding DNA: TGCGCCAGCAGCTTTGAGGGTGTTAGCTATGGCTACACCTTC. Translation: CASSFEGVSYGYTF.

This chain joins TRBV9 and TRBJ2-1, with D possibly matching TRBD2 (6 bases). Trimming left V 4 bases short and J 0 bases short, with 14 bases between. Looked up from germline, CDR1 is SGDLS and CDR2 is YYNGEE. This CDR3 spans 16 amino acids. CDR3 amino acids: CASSHSRRDSYNEQFF. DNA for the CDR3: TGTGCCAGCAGCCATTCTCGGAGGGACTCCTACAATGAGCAGTTCTTC.

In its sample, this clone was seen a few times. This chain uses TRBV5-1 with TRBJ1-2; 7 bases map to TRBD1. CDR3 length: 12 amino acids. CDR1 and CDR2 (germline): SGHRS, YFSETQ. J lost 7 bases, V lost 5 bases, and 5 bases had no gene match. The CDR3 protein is CASSFPGGGYTF. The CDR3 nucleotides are TGCGCCAGCAGTTTTCCAGGGGGTGGCTACACCTTC.

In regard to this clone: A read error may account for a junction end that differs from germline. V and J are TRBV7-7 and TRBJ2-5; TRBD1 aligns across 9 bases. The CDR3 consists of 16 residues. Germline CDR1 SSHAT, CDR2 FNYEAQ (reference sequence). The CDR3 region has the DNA TGTGCTAGCAGCCCCCTGGGACAGGGAGCCCAAGAGACCCAGTACTTC. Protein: CASSPLGQGAQETQYF. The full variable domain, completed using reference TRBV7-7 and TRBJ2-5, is GAGVSQSPRYKVTKRGQDVTLRCDPISSHATLYWYQQALGQGPEFLTYFNYEAQPDKSGLPSDRFSAERPEGSISTLTIQRTEQRDSAMYRCASSPLGQGAQETQYFGPGTRLLVL.

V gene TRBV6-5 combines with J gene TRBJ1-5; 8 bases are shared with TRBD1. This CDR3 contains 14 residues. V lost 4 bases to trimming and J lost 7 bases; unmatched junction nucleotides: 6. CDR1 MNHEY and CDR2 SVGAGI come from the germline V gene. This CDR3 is CASSSGTGRQPQHF. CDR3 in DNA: TGTGCCAGCAGTTCCGGGACAGGCCGCCAGCCCCAGCATTTT.

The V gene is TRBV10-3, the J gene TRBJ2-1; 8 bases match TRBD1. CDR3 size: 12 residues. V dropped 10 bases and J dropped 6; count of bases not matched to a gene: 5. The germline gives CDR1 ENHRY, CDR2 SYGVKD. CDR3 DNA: TGTGCCACGGGACAGGAGGGCAATGAGCAGTTCTTC. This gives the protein CATGQEGNEQFF.

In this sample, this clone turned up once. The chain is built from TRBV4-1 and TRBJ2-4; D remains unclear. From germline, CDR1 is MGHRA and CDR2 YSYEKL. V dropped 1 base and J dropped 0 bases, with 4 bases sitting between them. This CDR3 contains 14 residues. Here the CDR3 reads CASSQAVAKNIQYF. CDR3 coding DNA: TGCGCCAGCAGCCAAGCTGTAGCCAAAAACATTCAGTACTTC.